This T cell receptor (beta chain) was recorded in a study of blood T cell repertoires in COVID-19. Authors' analysis steps: Amplifying reference gene primers gave estimates of nucleated cell counts. TCRdb's copy holds only in-frame clones and misses some; the assay was immunoSEQ multiplex PCR. That table gives V, J and clone size, and the DNA gave D and trimming. In the table there are a few hundred thousand clones, about 88% of which are singletons. Germline loops: CDR1 MDHEN, CDR2 SYDVKM. The V and J ends lost 5 bases and 4 bases, in that order; junction bases with no gene match: 8. This CDR3 is 15 amino acids long.

The V gene is TRBV28, the J gene TRBJ1-1; 9 bases are a match to TRBD1. This clonotype was obtained from a woman aged 40 to 50 who had recovered from COVID-19. Specimen: peripheral blood. The CDR3 here is CASSPTGGRLTEAFF. In DNA, the CDR3 is TGTGCCAGCAGTCCGACAGGGGGTCGTCTCACTGAAGCTTTCTTT.